This T cell receptor beta chain was found in a study of T cells expressing NK-cell markers. This CDR3 is built from 16 residues. Germline CDR1 reads SGDLS; CDR2 reads YYNGEE. TCRdb re-called the 5' RACE reads and gives one entry per CDR3 protein, without DNA. The sample has hundreds of thousands of distinct CDR3 sequences. Sequencing was carried out using blood T cells: a sorted CD56 or NKG2C T cell subset, CD4+ or CD8+ T cells, or bulk PBMC T cells (not recorded which). The TCR comes from a young man in good health. The chain employs TRBV9 and TRBJ2-3; without DNA, the TCRdb call of TRBD1 cannot be checked. The chain's CDR3 is CASSVGGRGSTDTQYF.